A selection of T cell receptor beta chains follows, all from one sample in a study of OX40 agonist ivuxolimab in advanced cancers. The data were produced by immunoSEQ multiplex PCR, yet TCRdb's version contains in-frame clones alone and is incomplete. The repertoire includes around 79,000 clones, 75% to 95% of them detected once, and approximately 2.4% sits in the top ten. The material was CD4+ or CD8+ T cells sorted from blood, obtained in a trial of the OX40 agonist ivuxolimab. The receptors were gathered from an adult with an advanced solid tumor such as melanoma, head and neck, liver or kidney cancer. CDR3s include the opening cysteine and the closing phenylalanine or tryptophan. Fields, in order: CDR3 protein, CDR3 DNA, J gene, clone size, D gene, CDR3 length, V gene. A D gene is named only where the DNA matches it firmly. Clone size is given for some rows only: seen once, a few or many times, or a class if the clone is expanded.

CDR3 protein: CASRHIGTSGNEQFF
CDR3 DNA: TGTGCCAGCAGACACATCGGGACTAGCGGGAATGAGCAGTTCTTC
J gene: TRBJ2-1
clone size: NA
D gene: TRBD2
CDR3 length: 15
V gene: TRBV6-6

CDR3 protein: CAFRKERVPEAFF
CDR3 DNA: TGTGCCTTCCGCAAGGAGCGGGTTCCTGAAGCTTTCTTT
J gene: TRBJ1-1
clone size: once
D gene: NA
CDR3 length: 13
V gene: TRBV30

CDR3 protein: CASSRQGALGKLFF
CDR3 DNA: TGTGCCAGCAGCCGACAGGGGGCATTGGGAAAACTGTTTTTT
J gene: TRBJ1-4
clone size: NA
D gene: TRBD1
CDR3 length: 14
V gene: TRBV6-5

CDR3 protein: CARPPSMFWPGGVQETQYF
CDR3 DNA: TGTGCCAGACCCCCCAGTATGTTTTGGCCGGGAGGGGTGCAAGAGACCCAGTACTTC
J gene: TRBJ2-5
clone size: NA
D gene: TRBD2
CDR3 length: 19
V gene: TRBV5-3

CDR3 protein: CASSFLAGEETQYF
CDR3 DNA: TGCGCCAGCAGCTTCCTAGCGGGGGAGGAGACCCAGTACTTC
J gene: TRBJ2-5
clone size: NA
D gene: TRBD2
CDR3 length: 14
V gene: TRBV5-1

CDR3 protein: CASSLGTVDEKLFF
CDR3 DNA: TGCGCCAGCAGCCTTGGGACAGTTGATGAAAAACTGTTTTTT
J gene: TRBJ1-4
clone size: NA
D gene: TRBD1
CDR3 length: 14
V gene: TRBV4-1

CDR3 protein: CASSLSGVNTEAFF
CDR3 DNA: TGTGCCAGCAGCTTATCGGGAGTGAACACTGAAGCTTTCTTT
J gene: TRBJ1-1
clone size: NA
D gene: NA
CDR3 length: 14
V gene: TRBV7-2

CDR3 protein: CASSFSGGAYEQYF
CDR3 DNA: TGTGCCAGCAGCTTCTCAGGGGGCGCCTACGAGCAGTACTTC
J gene: TRBJ2-7
clone size: NA
D gene: TRBD1
CDR3 length: 14
V gene: TRBV11-2

CDR3 protein: CASSLTGNSGNTIYF
CDR3 DNA: TGCGCCAGCAGCCTGACAGGGAACTCTGGAAACACCATATATTTT
J gene: TRBJ1-3
clone size: NA
D gene: TRBD1
CDR3 length: 15
V gene: TRBV5-1

CDR3 protein: CASSPGLAGKTQYF
CDR3 DNA: TGTGCCAGCAGTCCCGGACTAGCGGGAAAGACCCAGTACTTC
J gene: TRBJ2-5
clone size: NA
D gene: TRBD2
CDR3 length: 14
V gene: TRBV28

CDR3 protein: CASSIYTSGKVGEQFF
CDR3 DNA: TGTGCCAGTAGTATCTACACTAGCGGGAAGGTTGGTGAGCAGTTCTTC
J gene: TRBJ2-1
clone size: once
D gene: TRBD2
CDR3 length: 16
V gene: TRBV19

CDR3 protein: CASSLVEGAKGIEQYF
CDR3 DNA: TGTGCCAGCAGCCTCGTCGAAGGGGCCAAGGGTATCGAGCAGTACTTC
J gene: TRBJ2-7
clone size: NA
D gene: NA
CDR3 length: 16
V gene: TRBV28

CDR3 protein: CASTAFGRVGPNYGYTF
CDR3 DNA: TGCGCCAGCACCGCCTTCGGACGGGTCGGGCCTAACTATGGCTACACCTTC
J gene: TRBJ1-2
clone size: NA
D gene: NA
CDR3 length: 17
V gene: TRBV10-2

CDR3 protein: CASSGQTGSGNTIYF
CDR3 DNA: TGCGCCAGCAGCGGTCAGACAGGCTCTGGAAACACCATATATTTT
J gene: TRBJ1-3
clone size: NA
D gene: NA
CDR3 length: 15
V gene: TRBV5-1

CDR3 protein: CASSSHRIQETQYF
CDR3 DNA: TGTGCCAGCAGCTCCCACAGGATCCAAGAGACCCAGTACTTC
J gene: TRBJ2-5
clone size: NA
D gene: NA
CDR3 length: 14
V gene: TRBV11-2

CDR3 protein: CAWSMYTGNTIYF
CDR3 DNA: TGTGCCTGGAGTATGTACACTGGAAACACCATATATTTT
J gene: TRBJ1-3
clone size: NA
D gene: NA
CDR3 length: 13
V gene: TRBV30

CDR3 protein: CASSVTGSPQETQYF
CDR3 DNA: TGCGCCAGCAGCGTGACAGGGAGCCCCCAAGAGACCCAGTACTTC
J gene: TRBJ2-5
clone size: NA
D gene: TRBD1
CDR3 length: 15
V gene: TRBV5-1

CDR3 protein: CASSLMGQRAYEQYF
CDR3 DNA: TGTGCCAGCAGCTTGATGGGACAGCGAGCCTACGAGCAGTACTTC
J gene: TRBJ2-7
clone size: once
D gene: TRBD1
CDR3 length: 15
V gene: TRBV11-3

CDR3 protein: CASSPRLGLWAFF
CDR3 DNA: TGTGCCAGCAGCCCCCGTTTGGGTCTGTGGGCTTTCTTT
J gene: TRBJ1-1
clone size: NA
D gene: NA
CDR3 length: 13
V gene: TRBV7-8

CDR3 protein: CASGYSGTGRISAQHF
CDR3 DNA: TGTGCCAGTGGCTATTCCGGGACAGGTCGTATCTCGGCCCAGCATTTT
J gene: TRBJ1-5
clone size: NA
D gene: TRBD1
CDR3 length: 16
V gene: TRBV19

CDR3 protein: CSARALNEQFF
CDR3 DNA: TGCAGTGCTAGGGCCCTGAATGAGCAGTTCTTC
J gene: TRBJ2-1
clone size: NA
D gene: NA
CDR3 length: 11
V gene: TRBV20-1

CDR3 protein: CASSYGWTDNEKLFF
CDR3 DNA: TGTGCCAGCAGTTACGGCTGGACAGATAATGAAAAACTGTTTTTT
J gene: TRBJ1-4
clone size: NA
D gene: NA
CDR3 length: 15
V gene: TRBV6-5

CDR3 protein: CASSLGFQETQYF
CDR3 DNA: TGTGCCAGCAGCTTAGGCTTTCAAGAGACCCAGTACTTC
J gene: TRBJ2-5
clone size: NA
D gene: NA
CDR3 length: 13
V gene: TRBV11-2

CDR3 protein: CASRRVYTNYGYTF
CDR3 DNA: TGTGCCAGTAGGAGAGTGTATACTAACTATGGCTACACCTTC
J gene: TRBJ1-2
clone size: NA
D gene: NA
CDR3 length: 14
V gene: TRBV19

CDR3 protein: CASSPPQQGRETQYF
CDR3 DNA: TGTGCCAGCTCACCACCGCAACAGGGGAGGGAGACCCAGTACTTC
J gene: TRBJ2-5
clone size: NA
D gene: NA
CDR3 length: 15
V gene: TRBV18

CDR3 protein: CASSPRDRGYNEQFF
CDR3 DNA: TGTGCCAGCTCACCACGAGACAGGGGATACAATGAGCAGTTCTTC
J gene: TRBJ2-1
clone size: NA
D gene: TRBD1
CDR3 length: 15
V gene: TRBV18

CDR3 protein: CASSTDGGAKQETQYF
CDR3 DNA: TGTGCCAGCAGCACCGATGGGGGCGCAAAGCAAGAGACCCAGTACTTC
J gene: TRBJ2-5
clone size: NA
D gene: NA
CDR3 length: 16
V gene: TRBV9

CDR3 protein: CASSVGLAGRGAPYNEQFF
CDR3 DNA: TGTGCCAGCAGCGTCGGACTAGCGGGACGCGGAGCCCCCTACAATGAGCAGTTCTTC
J gene: TRBJ2-1
clone size: NA
D gene: TRBD2
CDR3 length: 19
V gene: TRBV9

CDR3 protein: CAWRQDPSNGYTF
CDR3 DNA: TGTGCCTGGAGACAGGACCCCTCTAATGGCTACACCTTC
J gene: TRBJ1-2
clone size: NA
D gene: NA
CDR3 length: 13
V gene: TRBV30

CDR3 protein: CASGQGFYEQYF
CDR3 DNA: TGTGCCAGCGGACAGGGATTCTACGAGCAGTACTTC
J gene: TRBJ2-7
clone size: NA
D gene: TRBD1
CDR3 length: 12
V gene: TRBV11-2

CDR3 protein: CASSWSGSPSGKLFF
CDR3 DNA: TGTGCCAGCAGTTGGTCGGGCTCACCCAGCGGAAAACTGTTTTTT
J gene: TRBJ1-4
clone size: NA
D gene: NA
CDR3 length: 15
V gene: TRBV28

CDR3 protein: CASSSQGGSDTQYF
CDR3 DNA: TGTGCCAGCAGCTCCCAAGGAGGCTCCGATACGCAGTATTTT
J gene: TRBJ2-3
clone size: NA
D gene: NA
CDR3 length: 14
V gene: TRBV7-9

CDR3 protein: CASSETSYEQYF
CDR3 DNA: TGTGCCAGCAGTGAAACCTCCTACGAGCAGTACTTC
J gene: TRBJ2-7
clone size: NA
D gene: NA
CDR3 length: 12
V gene: TRBV2

CDR3 protein: CASSLMGISYEQYF
CDR3 DNA: TGTGCCAGCAGTTTGATGGGCATTTCCTACGAGCAGTACTTC
J gene: TRBJ2-7
clone size: NA
D gene: NA
CDR3 length: 14
V gene: TRBV28

CDR3 protein: CASSARGSEQYF
CDR3 DNA: TGTGCCAGCAGCGCCAGGGGGTCCGAGCAGTACTTC
J gene: TRBJ2-7
clone size: NA
D gene: TRBD1
CDR3 length: 12
V gene: TRBV6-1

CDR3 protein: CASSLGLGGASGNTIYF
CDR3 DNA: TGTGCCAGCAGTTTGGGACTGGGGGGAGCCTCTGGAAACACCATATATTTT
J gene: TRBJ1-3
clone size: NA
D gene: NA
CDR3 length: 17
V gene: TRBV28

CDR3 protein: CASSLGGSRVYEQYF
CDR3 DNA: TGTGCCAGCAGCTTAGGCGGGAGCAGGGTCTACGAGCAGTACTTC
J gene: TRBJ2-7
clone size: NA
D gene: TRBD2
CDR3 length: 15
V gene: TRBV7-2

CDR3 protein: CASMRTGGQYEQYF
CDR3 DNA: TGTGCCAGCATGAGGACAGGGGGCCAGTACGAGCAGTACTTC
J gene: TRBJ2-7
clone size: medium-sized
D gene: TRBD1
CDR3 length: 14
V gene: TRBV27

CDR3 protein: CASSMKGANEKLFF
CDR3 DNA: TGTGCCAGTAGTATGAAAGGGGCTAATGAAAAACTGTTTTTT
J gene: TRBJ1-4
clone size: NA
D gene: NA
CDR3 length: 14
V gene: TRBV19

CDR3 protein: CASSPGWGQTNTEAFF
CDR3 DNA: TGTGCCAGCAGTCCTGGCTGGGGACAGACGAACACTGAAGCTTTCTTT
J gene: TRBJ1-1
clone size: NA
D gene: TRBD1
CDR3 length: 16
V gene: TRBV27

CDR3 protein: CASRPDAYEQYF
CDR3 DNA: TGTGCCTCACGTCCCGACGCCTACGAGCAGTACTTC
J gene: TRBJ2-7
clone size: few
D gene: NA
CDR3 length: 12
V gene: TRBV28

CDR3 protein: CASSMTETPQETQYF
CDR3 DNA: TGTGCCAGTAGTATGACAGAAACTCCTCAAGAGACCCAGTACTTC
J gene: TRBJ2-5
clone size: NA
D gene: NA
CDR3 length: 15
V gene: TRBV19

CDR3 protein: CASSSSRDRGPLTSGRTSTDTQYF
CDR3 DNA: TGTGCCAGTAGTTCCTCCCGGGACAGGGGGCCCCTGACGAGCGGGAGGACCAGCACAGATACGCAGTATTTT
J gene: TRBJ2-3
clone size: NA
D gene: TRBD1
CDR3 length: 24
V gene: TRBV19

CDR3 protein: CATRRWPLSTDTQYF
CDR3 DNA: TGCGCCACTCGTAGGTGGCCCTTAAGCACAGATACGCAGTATTTT
J gene: TRBJ2-3
clone size: NA
D gene: NA
CDR3 length: 15
V gene: TRBV5-1

CDR3 protein: CASSLGSGKNEQYF
CDR3 DNA: TGCGCCAGCAGCTTGGGAAGCGGGAAGAACGAGCAGTACTTC
J gene: TRBJ2-7
clone size: NA
D gene: TRBD2
CDR3 length: 14
V gene: TRBV5-1

CDR3 protein: CASSTKSGSADTQYF
CDR3 DNA: TGTGCCAGCAGCACCAAAAGCGGGAGTGCAGATACGCAGTATTTT
J gene: TRBJ2-3
clone size: NA
D gene: TRBD2
CDR3 length: 15
V gene: TRBV5-4

CDR3 protein: CASSFAGTGGGEGQYF
CDR3 DNA: TGTGCCAGCAGCTTCGCCGGGACAGGGGGCGGAGAGGGGCAGTACTTC
J gene: TRBJ2-7
clone size: medium-sized
D gene: TRBD1
CDR3 length: 16
V gene: TRBV5-5

CDR3 protein: CASSRRRDTQYF
CDR3 DNA: TGTGCCAGCAGCCGACGGAGGGATACGCAGTATTTT
J gene: TRBJ2-3
clone size: NA
D gene: NA
CDR3 length: 12
V gene: TRBV28

CDR3 protein: CASSLSGTGWEKLFF
CDR3 DNA: TGTGCCAGCAGCTTATCGGGGACAGGGTGGGAAAAACTGTTTTTT
J gene: TRBJ1-4
clone size: once
D gene: TRBD1
CDR3 length: 15
V gene: TRBV7-9

CDR3 protein: CASSYSGTSGRYF
CDR3 DNA: TGTGCCAGCAGCTACTCGGGGACTAGCGGTCGGTACTTC
J gene: TRBJ2-7
clone size: NA
D gene: TRBD2
CDR3 length: 13
V gene: TRBV11-1

CDR3 protein: CASSQGALGTEAFF
CDR3 DNA: TGCGCCAGCAGCCAGGGGGCCTTGGGGACTGAAGCTTTCTTT
J gene: TRBJ1-1
clone size: NA
D gene: TRBD1
CDR3 length: 14
V gene: TRBV5-1

CDR3 protein: CASSYPGQTEAFF
CDR3 DNA: TGTGCCAGCAGTTACCCAGGACAGACTGAAGCTTTCTTT
J gene: TRBJ1-1
clone size: NA
D gene: NA
CDR3 length: 13
V gene: TRBV6-5

CDR3 protein: CASSRQGWYGYTF
CDR3 DNA: TGTGCCAGCAGTCGACAGGGATGGTATGGCTACACCTTC
J gene: TRBJ1-2
clone size: NA
D gene: TRBD1
CDR3 length: 13
V gene: TRBV2